This T cell receptor (beta chain) is from a study of cytomegalovirus exposure and HLA in healthy donors (dated by TCRdb to between 2016 and 2019). Describing the broader study: In an earlier analysis of several hundred of the donors, under 300 Gb of sequence data and roughly 100 million unique TCR beta sequences from roughly 200 million T cells were reported. Roughly 300 gigabases of sequencing data and around 85 million unique TCR sequences made up an early release that covered fewer than 650 HLA-typed donors. Of the roughly 400 genotyped donors, over 70% fell in the genetic ancestry cluster associated with self-reported Caucasian donors. The aim of the study was to test whether cataloging public T cell receptors could identify signatures of past pathogen exposure. Using immunosequencing, the study profiled T cell repertoires from 666 subjects and related those repertoires to cytomegalovirus serostatus. A separate validation cohort of roughly 130 different subjects was used in addition to the roughly 700-subject first cohort. To predict cytomegalovirus infection status, the study brought together high-throughput TCR immunosequencing, statistical association of individual TCRs with disease status, and machine learning. A later analysis re-analyzed previously published TCR beta repertoires from roughly 690 donors and added high-resolution HLA genotyping to study TCR occurrence patterns. Rather than drawing on any new phenotypic data, the later analysis identified candidate immune exposures from TCR beta sequences and the way those sequences occurred across donors. In an earlier analysis of 587 of the donors, high-throughput TCR beta sequencing was used to judge whether each TCR beta V gene segment behaved as functional or pseudogenic. Donor age, sex, ethnicity and CMV serostatus were compiled together with the repertoire data. In a later genetic analysis, genome-wide SNP genotypes for about 55% of the 666 donors were used, and that subset was treated as a discovery cohort. Every repertoire in the discovery cohort had been generated on one and the same sequencing platform. Both class I and class II loci were covered by HLA typing, at four-digit resolution. Typing coverage varied by locus: roughly 629-630 donors for A, B, C, DRB1 and DQB1; roughly 520 for DQA1; about 600 for DPA1; roughly 470 for DPB1. Four or five DR-DQ haplotypes were handled as single units for association and clustering because linkage in the cohort was strong. Among about 390 genotyped donors of the cohort, an average of approximately 250,000 unique TCR beta nucleotide sequences were sequenced per donor, roughly 18% of them non-productive.

What the research found in general, with its limitations: In a later genetic analysis, a missense DCLRE1C variant was associated with V-gene and J-gene trimming of TCR beta chains, and the association was replicated in an independent cohort. In a later analysis, most CMV-associated TCR beta chains were found to appear HLA-restricted, with HLA associations seemingly driven largely by CMV exposure. This cohort had only TCR beta chains sequenced, and the lack of alpha or paired-chain data limited which features could be detected. The classifier was reported to diagnose cytomegalovirus status with high specificity and sensitivity in both the original cohort and the validation cohort. For the cohort, immune exposure information was limited to CMV serostatus. A further reported finding was that TCR beta sequences accurately predicted the HLA-A and HLA-B alleles for most subjects in the first cohort. According to a later analysis, parvovirus B19, influenza, CMV and Epstein-Barr virus appeared linked to several top co-occurrence clusters. In a later analysis, TCR association rates were found to vary across HLA loci, with the most associated TCRs seen for DRB1 alleles and the fewest for HLA-C alleles. Because HLA typing was missing for some donors at each locus, association tests included only the typed subset. Correlated functional status among segregating V segments might reflect linkage disequilibrium, but an unknown experimental factor could not be ruled out. Assigning TCR associations to individual alleles was difficult when HLA alleles, especially DR and DQ, strongly co-occurred. Compared with equally common non-associated chains, HLA-associated TCR beta chains in a later analysis were more clonally expanded and had lower generation probabilities. Specific HLA alleles were associated with 15,000 to 20,000 TCR beta sequences at a false discovery rate of 0.05 in a later analysis. In a later genetic analysis, fewer N-insertions in productive TCRs were reported among donors in an Asian-associated ancestry cluster than the approximately 630-donor mean. According to the authors, the approach could potentially be generalized to other disease states and immunological phenotypes. Roughly 17 rarely observed V segments, including chromosome 9 orphons, were excluded from the earlier analysis of about 500 of the donors because counts were too low. The study gave a list of around 170 TCR beta chains associated with cytomegalovirus. In vitro tests confirmed that a few of the cytomegalovirus-associated TCR beta chains recognize cytomegalovirus antigens. In an earlier analysis of 587 of the donors, most TCR beta V segments appeared in productive rearrangements about 87% or about 30% of the time, broadly matching IMGT annotations. A cluster of highly shared sequence variants was judged likely to represent a technical artifact of the sequencing pipeline. Most TCR sequences were seen in very few donors, while some public TCRs were found in many individuals. The 87-base-pair reads could not distinguish some IMGT-functional V segments, including TRBV6-2 and TRBV6-3, so those segments were excluded. The presence/absence analyses assumed that sequencing depth was roughly uniform across donors, and that assumption may not be true.

CDR1 MNHNY and CDR2 SVGAGI were looked up in the germline V gene (reference sequence). The CDR3 goes from the cysteine to the phenylalanine over 14 residues. The retained sequence is limited to the CDR3, 42 bases, with the frame set at the first base. The junction carries 11 bases between V and J, which are trimmed by 1 base and 5 bases respectively. The cohort consisted of more than 650 healthy bone marrow donors. All cohort members were sampled while nominally healthy, although unrecorded immune exposures were likely present. The donor was CMV seropositive and belonged to the group of a few hundred seropositive cohort members. A peripheral blood sample was provided by each donor, and peripheral blood mononuclear cells were used for TCR beta sequencing. Genomic DNA was extracted from the blood cell samples with the Qiagen DNeasy Blood Extraction Kit. The library came from the immunoSEQ multiplex PCR assay. The multiplex PCR relied on a mix of 60 forward primers for TCR Vbeta segments and 13 reverse primers for TCR Jbeta segments. The CDR3 region of rearranged TCR beta genes was amplified from genomic DNA with a multiplex PCR assay. The Illumina HiSeq System was used to sequence the amplified TCR beta libraries as 87-base-pair reads. Under the source paper's analysis protocol: A later analysis counted about 80 million unique TCR beta chains across the 640 or so repertoires, and 9 million to 14 million of these chains were shared by at least two donors. Raw reads were error-corrected and collapsed into unique sequences with a nearest-neighbor algorithm that merged closely related sequences to remove PCR and sequencing errors. To assign V, D and J gene segments, CDR3 sequences were aligned to IMGT reference sequences. For a sequence to be retained, a match of at least six nucleotides was required to both a V gene segment and a J gene segment. A rearrangement was called productive if the CDR3 had no stop codons and remained in frame with V and J, and every other rearrangement was called non-productive. Following IMGT convention, CDR3 was defined as the stretch from the second conserved V-encoded cysteine up to the conserved J-encoded phenylalanine. Sequences without an unambiguous match to a single V gene segment were excluded from the earlier analysis of several hundred of the donors. In an earlier analysis of almost 600 of the donors, a V segment was called functional when productive rearrangements were above 56.7%, and segregating when the standard deviation between donors exceeded 5%. A statistical classification framework was developed to diagnose cytomegalovirus status using the catalog of TCR beta chain sequences. In a later analysis, V and J genes were assigned by comparing TCR nucleotide sequences against IMGT/GENE-DB human TR gene sequences. In a later analysis, CDR3 sequences and most-parsimonious VDJ recombination scenarios were assigned using the TCRdist pipeline. In a later analysis, each TCR beta chain was defined by its CDR3 amino acid sequence together with its V-gene family, and reads lacking a unique V-gene family were excluded. To address suspected cross-contamination and a sequencing artifact, a later analysis removed under 600 highly shared, low-generation-probability nucleotide sequences. In a later analysis, a clonal expansion index for each public chain was calculated from normalized within-repertoire ranks of inferred template counts. In a later analysis, generation probabilities were computed with a VDJ recombination model fitted to out-of-frame rearrangements, and the resulting probabilities were checked against IGoR. In a later analysis, TCR-TCR, TCR-HLA and TCR-CMV co-occurrence was scored with hypergeometric tests, and a repertoire-size bias correction was applied to TCR pairs. In a later analysis, false discovery rates were estimated by permuting HLA or CMV assignments 20 times. In a later analysis, co-occurring TCRs were grouped with DBSCAN, and TCRdist sequence similarity was added when clustering was performed within HLA-allele-positive subsets. Repertoires with fewer than 30,000 or more than 120,000 public chains, plus five repertoires with anomalous nucleotide sharing, were excluded from co-occurrence clustering. In TCRdb, the immuneACCESS table is reduced to in-frame sequences with V and J assigned. These tables do not hold every clone; where another copy was compared, an unresolved V gene accounts for under half, and the others remain unexplained. The V and J calls and clone size come from that table; D and trimming were worked out from the DNA. This sample is represented by 100,000 to 150,000 clones; about two thirds of them were singletons. Together, the top ten hold approximately 4.2% of the sample.

Turning to this clone: Its antigen remains undetermined. Base qualities are missing; no much larger clone stands one base away.

Sequencing used PBMCs. This TCR derives from a man aged 50-60 years in good health and CMV-seropositive. The rearrangement combines TRBV6-6 with TRBJ1-1; no D segment can be confidently identified. The DNA reads TGTGCCAGCAGTTACTTGGTGCCGGGGACTGAAGCTTTCTTT. Its product reads: CASSYLVPGTEAFF.